The rows below give T cell receptor beta chains drawn from one sample of a study of T-cell memory formation after mild COVID-19. Each CDR3 protein is one row after TCRdb ran MiXCR on the 5' RACE reads. The sample shows approximately 150,000 distinct CDR3 sequences, 6% to 7% of them seen only once. The source material was PBMCs or a T cell subset sorted from them (not recorded which). The origin of the receptors is an adult woman who had mild COVID-19 (a few samples of this study predate the infection). Cell type and time point are not known. CDR3s include the opening cysteine and the closing phenylalanine or tryptophan. D genes are given only for firm matches. Clone size is not always given. Where it is, it says once, few, many or a class for expanded clones.

>TRBV12-3/TRBV12-4|TRBD1|TRBJ2-3|few
CASSPGTGGASTDTQYF
TGTGCCAGCAGTCCCGGGACAGGGGGAGCGAGCACAGATACGCAGTATTTT
>TRBV7-3|TRBD1|TRBJ2-7|-
CASSLGTGHEQYF
TGTGCCAGCAGCTTAGGGACAGGCCACGAGCAGTACTTC
>TRBV27|TRBD2|TRBJ2-1|many
CASSLSGTSGRAEQFF
TGTGCCAGCAGTTTATCGGGGACTAGCGGGAGGGCTGAGCAGTTCTTC
>TRBV5-1|-|TRBJ2-7|many
CASSWEQVYEQYF
TGCGCCAGCTCCTGGGAACAGGTGTACGAGCAGTACTTC
>TRBV7-9|-|TRBJ1-1|few
CASSLEEREAFF
TGTGCCAGCAGCTTAGAGGAGCGTGAAGCTTTCTTT
>TRBV5-1|TRBD2|TRBJ2-5|many
CATAPAGGVQETQYF
TGCGCCACGGCCCCTGCGGGGGGGGTACAAGAGACCCAGTACTTC
>TRBV4-2|-|TRBJ2-5|many
CASSQGGGRVQETQYF
TGTGCCAGCAGCCAAGGGGGCGGGCGGGTCCAAGAGACCCAGTACTTC
>TRBV7-2|-|TRBJ1-5|few
CASTQGGLQGSVSQPQHF
TGTGCCAGCACCCAAGGAGGTCTACAGGGTAGTGTTAGTCAGCCCCAGCATTTT
>TRBV27|-|TRBJ2-1|-
CASSTFTHYNEQFF
TGTGCCAGCAGTACGTTTACCCATTACAATGAGCAGTTCTTC
>TRBV12-3/TRBV12-4|-|TRBJ1-2|few
CASSLVDSRPGYTF
TGTGCCAGCAGTTTGGTGGACAGTCGACCCGGCTACACCTTC
>TRBV2|TRBD1|TRBJ1-2|few
CASRGQGSDGYTF
TGTGCCAGCAGGGGACAGGGGAGTGATGGCTACACCTTC
>TRBV6-1|-|TRBJ1-2|many
CASIPLAGDNYGYTF
TGTGCCAGCATCCCACTCGCCGGGGATAACTATGGCTACACCTTC
>TRBV5-1|TRBD2|TRBJ2-3|-
CASSSPGTSGGRSTDTQYF
TGCGCCAGCAGCTCCCCCGGGACTAGCGGGGGCCGGAGCACAGATACGCAGTATTTT
>TRBV23-1|-|TRBJ1-2|few
CASSLPRPMGGYTF
TGCGCCAGCAGTCTCCCGAGACCGATGGGAGGCTACACCTTC
>TRBV3-1|-|TRBJ1-2|-
CASSQAVNYGYTF
TGTGCCAGCAGCCAAGCAGTTAACTATGGCTACACCTTC
>TRBV7-3|-|TRBJ2-3|many
CASSGGTSDLSTDTQYF
TGTGCCAGCAGCGGAGGGACTTCCGACCTTAGCACAGATACGCAGTATTTT
>TRBV12-3/TRBV12-4|TRBD1|TRBJ1-2|many
CASSAPGTGGYGGGGYTF
TGTGCCAGCAGTGCCCCCGGGACAGGGGGCTACGGGGGCGGTGGCTACACCTTC
>TRBV2|TRBD2|TRBJ2-2|many
CASSIAGVTGELFF
TGTGCCAGCAGTATAGCGGGAGTGACCGGGGAGCTGTTTTTT
>TRBV4-1|-|TRBJ1-2|-
CASSQDKGPGGYGYTF
TGCGCCAGCAGCCAAGATAAGGGCCCTGGTGGCTATGGCTACACCTTC
>TRBV20-1|-|TRBJ2-7|many
CSAAAGRLPYEQYF
TGCAGTGCTGCAGCAGGGCGATTACCCTACGAGCAGTACTTC
>TRBV29-1|TRBD1|TRBJ1-5|many
CSVGTGGARQPQHF
TGCAGCGTCGGGACAGGGGGCGCGAGGCAGCCCCAGCATTTT
>TRBV7-2|-|TRBJ2-1|many
CASSLDQLNEQFF
TGTGCCAGCAGCTTAGATCAGCTGAATGAGCAGTTCTTC
>TRBV5-1|-|TRBJ2-1|many
CASSPGDTHRGNEQFF
TGCGCCAGCAGCCCCGGGGACACCCACCGAGGCAATGAGCAGTTCTTC
>TRBV5-5|-|TRBJ1-6|-
CASSLFIVGSPLHF
TGTGCCAGCAGCTTGTTCATCGTTGGTTCACCCCTCCACTTT
>TRBV5-1|-|TRBJ2-5|many
CASSSTGIQETQYF
TGCGCCAGCAGCTCTACAGGGATCCAAGAGACCCAGTACTTC
>TRBV5-1|TRBD1|TRBJ2-3|-
CASSFPDQGARDTQYF
TGCGCCAGCAGCTTTCCAGATCAGGGGGCGAGGGATACGCAGTATTTT
>TRBV7-2|-|TRBJ2-3|many
CASSLRGGTDTQYF
TGTGCCAGCAGCTTGAGGGGGGGCACAGATACGCAGTATTTT
>TRBV29-1|TRBD2|TRBJ2-2|-
CSVDSGGDTGELFF
TGCAGCGTTGACAGCGGGGGGGACACCGGGGAGCTGTTTTTT
>TRBV25-1|TRBD1|TRBJ2-7|many
CASSVEQGAYEQYF
TGTGCCAGCAGTGTGGAACAGGGGGCGTACGAGCAGTACTTC
>TRBV5-1|-|TRBJ2-3|many
CASSYRTPSTDTQYF
TGCGCCAGCAGCTATCGGACACCTAGCACAGATACGCAGTATTTT
>TRBV7-2|-|TRBJ1-4|many
CASSFAGQPGNEKLFF
TGTGCCAGCAGCTTCGCTGGACAGCCGGGAAATGAAAAACTGTTTTTT
>TRBV5-1|-|TRBJ2-7|many
CASSLDKYEQYF
TGCGCCAGCAGCCTGGACAAGTACGAGCAGTACTTC
>TRBV19|-|TRBJ2-2|few
CASSIAPSRASFTGELFF
TGTGCCAGTAGTATAGCCCCCTCCAGGGCCAGCTTCACCGGGGAGCTGTTTTTT
>TRBV12-3/TRBV12-4|TRBD2|TRBJ2-2|many
CASSFYFRREDTGELFF
TGTGCCAGCAGTTTTTATTTTAGGCGGGAGGACACCGGGGAGCTGTTTTTT
>TRBV7-3|-|TRBJ2-4|many
CASSSSVLLAKNIQYF
TGTGCCAGCAGCTCATCAGTGCTTCTAGCCAAAAACATTCAGTACTTC
>TRBV4-3|-|TRBJ1-1|many
CASSPNAVNTEAFF
TGCGCCAGCAGCCCCAACGCTGTGAACACTGAAGCTTTCTTT
>TRBV20-1|-|TRBJ1-2|many
CSARRQAYGYTF
TGCAGTGCTAGGAGGCAGGCCTATGGCTACACCTTC
>TRBV7-9|-|TRBJ2-6|many
CASSLASGANVLTF
TGTGCCAGCAGCTTAGCCAGTGGGGCCAACGTCCTGACTTTC
>TRBV20-1|TRBD2|TRBJ2-7|many
CSASPFGAGGRLTYEQYF
TGCAGTGCTAGCCCGTTCGGAGCGGGAGGAAGACTAACCTACGAGCAGTACTTC
>TRBV12-3/TRBV12-4|-|TRBJ2-7|few
CASSLRQDIYEQYF
TGTGCCAGCAGTTTGAGACAGGACATCTACGAGCAGTACTTC
>TRBV7-3|TRBD2|TRBJ2-1|many
CASSPARGSEQFF
TGTGCCAGCAGCCCCGCGCGGGGGAGTGAGCAGTTCTTC
>TRBV12-3/TRBV12-4|-|TRBJ1-2|many
CASSLVNLYGYTF
TGTGCCAGCAGTTTAGTTAACCTCTATGGCTACACCTTC
>TRBV7-3|-|TRBJ2-1|few
CASSLGVGRDYNEQFF
TGTGCCAGCAGCTTAGGGGTCGGGCGGGACTACAATGAGCAGTTCTTC
>TRBV4-3|-|TRBJ1-2|-
CASSQVFGYGYTF
TGCGCCAGCAGCCAAGTGTTCGGGTATGGCTACACCTTC
>TRBV11-2|-|TRBJ2-6|-
CASSSAGSGANVLTF
TGTGCCAGCAGCTCCGCCGGCTCTGGGGCCAACGTCCTGACTTTC
>TRBV7-2|TRBD2|TRBJ2-3|-
CASSSGLAGDTQYF
TGTGCCAGCAGCTCAGGACTAGCGGGAGATACGCAGTATTTT
>TRBV12-3/TRBV12-4|TRBD1|TRBJ2-6|many
CASRSGTGRPGANVLTF
TGTGCCAGCAGATCCGGGACAGGGCGCCCCGGGGCCAACGTCCTGACTTTC
>TRBV7-9|-|TRBJ2-7|few
CASSSYPSQGKAYEQYF
TGTGCCAGCAGCTCTTACCCGAGTCAGGGGAAAGCCTACGAGCAGTACTTC
>TRBV12-3/TRBV12-4|-|TRBJ1-5|-
CASSRQVGNQPQHF
TGTGCCAGCAGTCGACAGGTTGGCAATCAGCCCCAGCATTTT
>TRBV7-6|TRBD1|TRBJ2-6|-
CASSLEGTASGANVLTF
TGTGCCAGCAGCTTAGAGGGGACAGCCTCTGGGGCCAACGTCCTGACTTTC
>TRBV20-1|-|TRBJ2-2|few
CSARKIGTRANTGELFF
TGCAGTGCTAGAAAAATAGGGACGCGAGCGAACACCGGGGAGCTGTTTTTT
>TRBV24-1|-|TRBJ2-5|many
CATSGRIYQETQYF
TGTGCCACCAGTGGGAGGATATACCAAGAGACCCAGTACTTC
>TRBV19|-|TRBJ2-3|-
CATKDRTGTQYF
TGTGCCACCAAAGACAGAACTGGGACGCAGTATTTT